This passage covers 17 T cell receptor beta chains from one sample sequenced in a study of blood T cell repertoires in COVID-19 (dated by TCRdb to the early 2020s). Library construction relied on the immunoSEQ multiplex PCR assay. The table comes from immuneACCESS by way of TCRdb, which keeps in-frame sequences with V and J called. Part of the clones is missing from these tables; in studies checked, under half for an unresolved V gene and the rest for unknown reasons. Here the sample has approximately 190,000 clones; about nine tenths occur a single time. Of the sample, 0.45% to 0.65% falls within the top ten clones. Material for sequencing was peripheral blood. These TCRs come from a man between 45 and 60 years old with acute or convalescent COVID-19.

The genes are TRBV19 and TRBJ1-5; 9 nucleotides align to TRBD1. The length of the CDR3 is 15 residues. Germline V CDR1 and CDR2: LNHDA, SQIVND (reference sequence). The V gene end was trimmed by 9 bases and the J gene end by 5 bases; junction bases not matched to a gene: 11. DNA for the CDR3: TGTGCCAGCAGCGATTTACAGGGGGCACATCAGCCCCAGCATTTT. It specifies CASSDLQGAHQPQHF. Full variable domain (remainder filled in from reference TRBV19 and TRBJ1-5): DGGITQSPKYLFRKEGQNVTLSCEQNLNHDAMYWYRQDPGQGLRLIYYSQIVNDFQKGDIAEGYSVSREKKESFPLTVTSAQKNPTAFYLCASSDLQGAHQPQHFGDGTRLSIL.

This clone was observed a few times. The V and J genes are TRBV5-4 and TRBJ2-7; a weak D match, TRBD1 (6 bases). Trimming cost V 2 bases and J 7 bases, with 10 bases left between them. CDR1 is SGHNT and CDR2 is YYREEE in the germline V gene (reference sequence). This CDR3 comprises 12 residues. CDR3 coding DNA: TGTGCCAGCAGCTTACAGGGAAGGGAGCAGTACTTC. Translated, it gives CASSLQGREQYF.

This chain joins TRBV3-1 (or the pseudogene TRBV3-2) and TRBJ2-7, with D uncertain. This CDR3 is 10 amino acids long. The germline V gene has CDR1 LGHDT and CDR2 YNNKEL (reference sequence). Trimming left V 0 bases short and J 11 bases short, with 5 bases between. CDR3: CASSQDRKYV. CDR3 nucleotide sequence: TGTGCCAGCAGCCAAGACCGTAAGTACGTC.

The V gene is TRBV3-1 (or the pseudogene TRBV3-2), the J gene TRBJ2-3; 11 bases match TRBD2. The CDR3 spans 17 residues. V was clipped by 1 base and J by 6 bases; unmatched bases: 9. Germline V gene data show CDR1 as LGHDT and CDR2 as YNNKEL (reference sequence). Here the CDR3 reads CASSQGLAGGPRDTQYF. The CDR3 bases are TGTGCCAGCAGCCAAGGCCTAGCGGGGGGACCGCGGGATACGCAGTATTTT.

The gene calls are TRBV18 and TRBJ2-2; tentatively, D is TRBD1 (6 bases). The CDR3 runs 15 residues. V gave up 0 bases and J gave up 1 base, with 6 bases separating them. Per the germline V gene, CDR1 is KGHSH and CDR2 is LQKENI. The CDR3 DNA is TGTGCCAGCTCACCACCGGGACAGAACACCGGGGAGCTGTTTTTT. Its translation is CASSPPGQNTGELFF.

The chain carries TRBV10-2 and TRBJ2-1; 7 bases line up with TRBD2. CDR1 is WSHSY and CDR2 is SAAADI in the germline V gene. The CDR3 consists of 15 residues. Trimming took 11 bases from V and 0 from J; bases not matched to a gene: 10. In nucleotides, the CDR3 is TGCGCCGGTCGGGAGGCCCAGAGCTCCTACAATGAGCAGTTCTTC. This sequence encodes CAGREAQSSYNEQFF.

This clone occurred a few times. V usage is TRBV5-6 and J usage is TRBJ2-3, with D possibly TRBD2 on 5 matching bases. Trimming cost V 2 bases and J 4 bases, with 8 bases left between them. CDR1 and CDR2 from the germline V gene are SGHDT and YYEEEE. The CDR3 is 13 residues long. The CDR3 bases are TGTGCCAGCAGCTTCCTAGCAGCAGATACGCAGTATTTT. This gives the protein CASSFLAADTQYF. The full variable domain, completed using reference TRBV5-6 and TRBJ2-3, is DAGVTQSPTHLIKTRGQQVTLRCSPKSGHDTVSWYQQALGQGPQFIFQYYEEEERQRGNFPDRFSGHQFPNYSSELNVNALLLGDSALYLCASSFLAADTQYFGPGTRLTVL.

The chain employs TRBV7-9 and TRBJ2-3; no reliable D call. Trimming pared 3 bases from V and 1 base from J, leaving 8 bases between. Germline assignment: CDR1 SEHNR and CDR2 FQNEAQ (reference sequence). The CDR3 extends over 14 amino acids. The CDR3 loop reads CASSLVAGTDTQYF. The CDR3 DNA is TGTGCCAGCAGCTTGGTCGCGGGCACAGATACGCAGTATTTT.

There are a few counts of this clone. CDR3 sequence reads: CASSIDQSGTDTQYF. The CDR3 bases are TGTGCCAGTAGTATAGACCAGTCTGGCACAGATACGCAGTATTTT. V gene TRBV19 combines with J gene TRBJ2-3; D not certain. Germline V gene data show CDR1 as LNHDA and CDR2 as SQIVND (reference sequence). Trimming took 0 bases from V and 1 from J, leaving 8 bases between them. The CDR3 extends over 15 amino acids.

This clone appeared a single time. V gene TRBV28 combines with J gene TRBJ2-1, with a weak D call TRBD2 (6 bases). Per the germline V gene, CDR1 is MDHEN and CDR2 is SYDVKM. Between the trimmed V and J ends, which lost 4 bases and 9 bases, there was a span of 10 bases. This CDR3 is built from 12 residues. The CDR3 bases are TGTGCCAGCAGTTCCCGGGAGTTTGAGCAGTTCTTC. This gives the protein CASSSREFEQFF.

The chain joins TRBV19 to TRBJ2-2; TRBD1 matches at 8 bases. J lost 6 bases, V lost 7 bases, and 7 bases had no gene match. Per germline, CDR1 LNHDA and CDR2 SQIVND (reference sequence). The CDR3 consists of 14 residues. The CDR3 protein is CASNSGQVAGELFF. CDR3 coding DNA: TGTGCCAGTAACTCGGGACAGGTCGCCGGGGAGCTGTTTTTT.

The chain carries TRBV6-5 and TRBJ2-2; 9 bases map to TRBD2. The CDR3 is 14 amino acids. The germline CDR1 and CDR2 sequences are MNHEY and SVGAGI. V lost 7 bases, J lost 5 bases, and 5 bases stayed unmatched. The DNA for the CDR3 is TGTGCCAGCACAGGAAGCGGGGGGACCGGGGAGCTGTTTTTT. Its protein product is CASTGSGGTGELFF.

The CDR3 here is CASSILAGSYNEQFF. The CDR3 DNA follows: TGTGCCAGCAGCATACTAGCGGGGTCCTACAATGAGCAGTTCTTC. The V call is TRBV3-1 (or the pseudogene TRBV3-2), the J call TRBJ2-1, with TRBD2 matching over 10 bases. The CDR3 length is 15 residues. V gave up 5 bases and J gave up 1 base; unmatched junction bases: 2. Looked up from germline, CDR1 is LGHDT and CDR2 is YNNKEL (reference sequence).

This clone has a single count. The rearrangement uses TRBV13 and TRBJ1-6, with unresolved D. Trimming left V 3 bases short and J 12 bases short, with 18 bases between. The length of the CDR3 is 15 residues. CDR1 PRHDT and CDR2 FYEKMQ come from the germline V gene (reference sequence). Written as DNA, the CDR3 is TGTGCCAGCAGCTTTATGTCGACGGGAGGAGGACCCCTCCACTTT. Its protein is CASSFMSTGGGPLHF.

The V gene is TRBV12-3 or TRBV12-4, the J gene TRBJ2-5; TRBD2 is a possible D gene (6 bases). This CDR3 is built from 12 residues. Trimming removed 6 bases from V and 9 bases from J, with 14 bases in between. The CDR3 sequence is CASSQWGEAQYF. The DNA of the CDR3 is TGTGCCAGCAGCCAGTGGGGGGAGGCCCAGTACTTC.

The CDR3 nucleotides are TGTGCCAGCAGCTTAAAAGGGGGCGCCTCCTACGAGCAGTACGTC. Translating it yields CASSLKGGASYEQYV. The V gene is TRBV7-2, the J gene TRBJ2-7; TRBD1 aligns across 7 bases. V lost 2 bases, J lost 0 bases, and 4 bases stayed unmatched. The CDR3 has 15 residues. In germline, CDR1 is SGHTA, CDR2 FQGNSA.

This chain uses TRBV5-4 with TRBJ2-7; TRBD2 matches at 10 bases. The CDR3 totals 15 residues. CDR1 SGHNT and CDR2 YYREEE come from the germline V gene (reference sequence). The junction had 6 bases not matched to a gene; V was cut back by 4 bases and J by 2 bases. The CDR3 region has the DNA TGTGCCAGCAGCGGACGACTAGCGGGCACCTACGAGCAGTACTTC. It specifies CASSGRLAGTYEQYF. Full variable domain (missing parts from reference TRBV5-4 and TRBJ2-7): ETGVTQSPTHLIKTRGQQVTLRCSSQSGHNTVSWYQQALGQGPQFIFQYYREEENGRGNFPPRFSGLQFPNYSSELNVNALELDDSALYLCASSGRLAGTYEQYFGPGTRLTVT.